Below are 25 T cell receptor beta chains sequenced from a single sample in a study of blood T cell repertoires in acute mononucleosis. Time point in this sample: convalescence about 6 months (5-8 months) after acute presentation (visit 7). Overall study findings and caveats: GLC-BM selection appeared to involve both TCR alpha and beta chains.

Only in-frame clones appear in the TCRdb table, and some are missing; sequencing was by immunoSEQ multiplex PCR. The sample shows roughly 1,700 clones, roughly a quarter of them seen only once. The starting material was EBV GLC epitope tetramer+ CD8+ T cells sorted from PBMCs, obtained during convalescence from infectious mononucleosis. Subset in this sample: CD8 T cells binding tetramer with EBV BMLF1 280-288 peptide (GLC-BM). The receptors were gathered from a woman aged 18-30 years with infectious mononucleosis caused by EBV.

The V gene is TRBV29-1, the J gene TRBJ2-7, with D perhaps matching TRBD1 or TRBD2 (6 bases each). Germline CDR1 SQVTM, CDR2 ANQGSEA. V lost 6 bases and J lost 2, with 11 bases in between. This CDR3 spans 12 amino acids. The CDR3 spells CSVGGEAYEQYF. The DNA of the CDR3 is TGCAGCGTGGGGGGCGAAGCCTACGAGCAGTACTTC.

The chain is built from TRBV9 and TRBJ2-3; TRBD1 is a possible D gene (6 bases). Trimming removed 5 bases at V and 6 bases at J, with 16 bases between. The germline V gene has CDR1 SGDLS and CDR2 YYNGEE. CDR3 length: 14 residues. The CDR3 reads CASSEGDVGDTQYF. CDR3 in DNA: TGTGCCAGCAGTGAGGGGGACGTCGGGGATACGCAGTATTTT.

This clone was found once. A far larger clone is one base from this, pointing to a likely read error. The chain carries TRBV29-1 and TRBJ2-7; 8 positions agree with TRBD1. The CDR3 covers 14 residues. The germline V gene encodes CDR1 SQVTM and CDR2 ANQGSEA. CDR3 sequence reads: CSVAGTGSFYEQCF. The CDR3 DNA reads TGCAGCGTCGCCGGGACAGGCTCATTCTACGAGCAGTGCTTC.

Remarks on this clone: A read error is likely here: a far larger clone is one base away. The chain combines TRBV5-3 with TRBJ2-1; no firm D call. TRBV5-3 is an open reading frame, and its role is uncertain. The length of the CDR3 is 13 residues. This CDR3 reads CASSQVWGNEQFF. In nucleotides, the CDR3 is TGCGCCAGCAGCCAAGTGTGGGGAAATGAGCAGTTCTTC.

The chain couples TRBV29-1 to TRBJ1-2; D possibly corresponds to TRBD1 (6 bases). Trimming took 1 base from V and 6 from J, leaving 9 bases between them. The length of the CDR3 is 12 residues. Germline V gene sequence: CDR1 SQVTM, CDR2 ANQGSEA. The CDR3 here is CSVEARGDGYTF. CDR3 DNA: TGCAGCGTTGAAGCCAGGGGAGATGGCTACACCTTC.

Concerning this clone itself: This likely reflects a read error, since a far larger clone is one base away. The genes are TRBV2 and TRBJ2-2, with no clear D. The CDR3 covers 15 residues. CDR1 is SNHLY and CDR2 is FYNNEI in the germline V gene. The ends were cut back, 8 bases at V and 2 bases at J, with 15 bases in the middle. CDR3 nucleotides: TGTGCCAGCCAGAACTGGACGGTAAACACCGGGGAGCTGTTTTTT. This codes for CASQNWTVNTGELFF.

On this clone itself: This likely came from a read error, as a far larger clone is one base away. Other DNA sequences from this sample encode an identical CDR3 as well. This chain joins TRBV28 and TRBJ2-7, with D possibly TRBD2 on 6 matching bases. V gave up 1 base and J gave up 2 bases, with 15 bases separating them. This CDR3 has 16 amino acids. Per the germline V gene, CDR1 is MDHEN and CDR2 is SYDVKM. Here the CDR3 reads CASSLSIAATAYEQYF. CDR3 coding DNA: TGTGCCAGCAGTTTATCGATAGCGGCTACCGCCTACGAGCAGTACTTC.

This clone occurred many times. Just one base apart from a much larger clone, this may be a read error. This chain uses TRBV7-8 with TRBJ2-1; TRBD1 is a possible D gene (6 bases). The length of the CDR3 is 14 residues. The germline CDR1 and CDR2 sequences are SGHVS and FQNEAQ. The V and J ends lost 6 bases and 2 bases respectively, with 11 bases between them. CDR3 bases: TGTGCCAGCAGGGACAGCGGAGCCTACAATGAGCAGTTCTTC. Translation: CASRDSGAYNEQFF.

V is TRBV23-1 and J is TRBJ1-2; 10 bases match TRBD1. TRBV23-1 falls under the ORF class, with uncertain function. V lost 2 bases and J lost 8; bases outside the gene matches: 11. CDR3 length equals 16 residues. The CDR3 sequence is CASSQRDRGPTMGYTF. CDR3 nucleotide sequence: TGCGCCAGCAGTCAACGCGACAGGGGGCCCACTATGGGCTACACCTTC.

The CDR3 DNA is TGTGCCAGCCAGAACGGGACGGTAAACACCGGGGAGCTGTTTTTT. As protein: CASQNGTVNTGELFF. The chain carries TRBV6-5 and TRBJ2-2; D tentatively reads TRBD1 or TRBD2 (5 bases each). Germline lookup yields CDR1 MNHEY and CDR2 SVGAGI. CDR3 length equals 15 residues. V was clipped by 8 bases and J by 2 bases, with 15 bases between them.

Worth noting for this clone: At one of its ends the junction is not consistent with the germline gene, which may arise from a read error. This chain uses TRBV29-1 with TRBJ1-1; tentative D call: TRBD1 (5 bases). The CDR3 loop spans 13 amino acids. The germline CDR1 and CDR2 sequences are SQVTM and ANQGSEA. The CDR3 loop is CSVGGEANSESFF. CDR3 nucleotides: TGCAGCGTGGGGGGAGAGGCGAACTCTGAATCTTTCTTT.

Of note for this clone: This probably arose from a read error, given a far larger clone one base away. J is TRBJ2-5 and V is TRBV5-1; TRBD1 agrees at 9 bases. Germline-derived CDR1 and CDR2 are SGHRS and YFSETQ. The CDR3 is made up of 16 amino acids. DNA of the CDR3: TGCGCCAGCTGCTTGGGACAGGGTAGTGTGCAAGAGACCCAGTACTTC. Translated: CASCLGQGSVQETQYF. The entire variable domain, with the rest obtained from reference TRBV5-1 and TRBJ2-5, is as follows: KAGVTQTPRYLIKTRGQQVTLSCSPISGHRSVSWYQQTPGQGLQFLFEYFSETQRNKGNFPGRFSGRQFSNSRSEMNVSTLELGDSALYLCASCLGQGSVQETQYFGPGTRLLVL.

This clone has a handful of counts. A single base is all that separates this from a far larger clone, so a read error is likely. The V and J genes are TRBV5-4 and TRBJ2-7; D may match TRBD1 or TRBD2 (6 bases each). Deletions cut 0 bases from V and 5 bases from J, with 12 bases between. Germline V gene sequence: CDR1 SGHNT, CDR2 YYREEE (reference sequence). The CDR3 is made up of 14 amino acids. The CDR3 sequence is CASSLALGGHEQYF. The CDR3 nucleotides read TGTGCCAGCAGCTTGGCCCTCGGGGGCCACGAGCAGTACTTC.

The rearrangement links TRBV29-1 to TRBJ1-2, with 7 bases fitting TRBD1. The CDR3 runs to 12 residues. Germline CDR1 reads SQVTM; CDR2 reads ANQGSEA. V lost 1 base and J lost 7; bases outside the gene matches: 3. The CDR3 nucleotides are TGCAGCGTTGAAGGGGAGGGGGCTGGCTACACCTTC. It yields the protein CSVEGEGAGYTF.

The sample holds many counts of this clone. The chain joins TRBV7-9 to TRBJ2-7; D remains unclear. This CDR3 is built from 11 residues. V was clipped by 4 bases and J by 3 bases, with 4 bases between them. CDR1 and CDR2 (germline): SEHNR, FQNEAQ (reference sequence). The DNA of the CDR3 is TGTGCCAGCAGCTGGAACTACGAGCAGTACTTC. Protein sequence: CASSWNYEQYF.

The table lists this clone with a few counts. With only one base between it and a far larger clone, this is likely a read error. The chain recombines TRBV6-1 with TRBJ2-7; D ambiguous. CDR1 is MNHNS and CDR2 is SASEGT in the germline V gene. CDR3 length equals 16 residues. Trimming stripped 4 bases from V and 7 bases from J, with 23 bases between. CDR3 in amino acids: CASSVSGETFYNEQYF. DNA for the CDR3: TGTGCCAGCAGTGTAAGTGGGGAAACCTTTTACAATGAGCAGTACTTC.

The table lists this clone with a few counts. A far larger clone lies a single base away; this is likely a read error. Other DNA sequences in the same sample also yield this CDR3. CDR3 sequence reads: CASSLALGGHEQYF. CDR3 DNA sequence: TGTGCCAGCAGCTTGGCCCTCGGGGGCCACGAGCAGTACTTC. The chain employs TRBV5-1 and TRBJ2-7; possibly TRBD1 or TRBD2 for D (6 bases each). The CDR3 spans 14 residues. Germline V gene sequence: CDR1 SGHRS, CDR2 YFSETQ.

The CDR3 loop reads CASSRTSGSVYEQFF. The CDR3 region has the DNA TGTGCCAGCAGCCGGACAAGCGGGAGTGTCTATGAGCAGTTCTTC. The gene calls are TRBV11-2 and TRBJ2-1, with 8 positions matching TRBD2. CDR1 SGHAT and CDR2 FQNNGV come from the germline V gene. V trimming: 5 bases; J trimming: 8 bases; junction bases outside the gene matches: 11. This CDR3 contains 15 residues.

Notes on this clone: A much larger clone sits a single nucleotide away, making a read error possible. The chain couples TRBV29-1 to TRBJ1-1; TRBD1 aligns across 8 bases. The CDR3 length is 13 residues. Germline loops: CDR1 SQVTM, CDR2 ANQGSEA. The CDR3 DNA reads TGCTGCGTGTGGGGACAGGCGAACACTGAAGCTTTCTTT. Amino acids: CCVWGQANTEAFF.

The genes are TRBV7-3 and TRBJ1-5; 8 bases fit TRBD1. CDR1 is SGHTA, CDR2 FQGTGA, per germline. The CDR3 consists of 16 residues. After removal of 4 bases from V and 3 bases from J, the junction contained 8 bases not matched to a gene. The CDR3 DNA reads as TGTGCCAGCAGCTATGGACAGGGTGGGTACAATCAGCCCCAGCATTTT. Protein: CASSYGQGGYNQPQHF. Looking up the rest from reference TRBV7-3 and TRBJ1-5 gives the full variable domain: GAGVSQTPSNKVTEKGKYVELRCDPISGHTALYWYRQSLGQGPEFLIYFQGTGAADDSGLPNDRFFAVRPEGSVSTLKIQRTERGDSAVYLCASSYGQGGYNQPQHFGDGTRLSIL.

Points on this clone: A read error is the likely source, as a far larger clone sits one nucleotide away. The V and J genes are TRBV11-2 and TRBJ2-2; the D is unclear. V shed 1 base and J shed 3 bases, with 6 bases lying between them. In germline, CDR1 is SGHAT, CDR2 FQNNGV. CDR3 length equals 14 residues. The CDR3 region is CASSLARYTGELFF. The CDR3 DNA reads TGTGCCAGCAGCTTAGCGCGATACACCGGGGAGCTGTTTTTT. The full variable domain, rest sourced from reference TRBV11-2 and TRBJ2-2, is EAGVAQSPRYKIIEKRQSVAFWCNPISGHATLYWYQQILGQGPKLLIQFQNNGVVDDSQLPKDRFSAERLKGVDSTLKIQPAKLEDSAVYLCASSLARYTGELFFGEGSRLTVL.

This clone was seen ten or more times. A far larger clone is a single base away, which makes a read error likely. The chain employs TRBV5-5 and TRBJ2-7; D is perhaps TRBD1 or TRBD2 (6 bases each). Trimming removed 0 bases from V and 5 bases from J, with 12 bases in between. Per the germline V gene, CDR1 is SGHKS and CDR2 is YYEKEE (reference sequence). The CDR3 extends over 14 amino acids. The CDR3 DNA reads as TGTGCCAGCAGCTTGGCCCTCGGGGGCCACGAGCAGTACTTC. Its protein product is CASSLALGGHEQYF.

This clone was observed a handful of times. A read error may be the cause here, since a much bigger clone is one base away. This chain joins TRBV2 and TRBJ2-7, with a possible D match to TRBD1 (5 bases). The DNA end favors TRBJ1-2, so the J call may be wrong. The CDR3 length is 14 residues. In germline, CDR1 is SNHLY, CDR2 FYNNEI. The CDR3 loop is CASSEASGSYGYTF. For the CDR3, the DNA is TGTGCCAGCAGTGAAGCGTCAGGGTCCTATGGCTACACCTTC.

Worth noting for this clone: A clone one base away is much larger, so this may be a read error. Different DNA sequences within this sample yield the same CDR3. CDR3: CRVDGVGAGDTF. CDR3 sequence (DNA): TGCAGGGTTGACGGGGTGGGGGCGGGGGACACCTTC. The chain is built from TRBV29-1 and TRBJ1-2; tentative D call: TRBD1 (6 bases). The CDR3 contains 12 residues. The germline gives CDR1 SQVTM, CDR2 ANQGSEA.

This clone was observed many times. The chain couples TRBV7-8 to TRBJ2-1; TRBD2 matches 10 bases. Looked up from germline, CDR1 is SGHVS and CDR2 is FQNEAQ. The J segment lost 7 bases and the V segment lost 5 bases, leaving 8 bases of the junction unmatched. The CDR3 runs 15 residues. The CDR3 sequence is CASSILAGASNEQFF. The CDR3 DNA follows: TGTGCCAGCAGCATCCTAGCGGGAGCGTCAAATGAGCAGTTCTTC.